The 6 T cell receptor beta chains in this list originate from one sample, sequenced in a study of blood T cell repertoires in COVID-19. This table comes from immunoSEQ multiplex PCR, and its TCRdb copy is limited to in-frame clones, with some not included. The sample carries about 210,000 clones, approximately 80% recorded once. The sample comprised peripheral blood. The receptors shown here come from a man in his sixties with COVID-19, enrolled during active disease.

In this sample, this clone turned up once. The chain joins TRBV27 to TRBJ2-1; D gene unclear. The CDR3 has 16 amino acids. The V and J ends lost 8 bases and 4 bases respectively, with 21 bases between them. CDR1 is MNHEY, CDR2 SMNVEV, per germline (reference sequence). This CDR3 reads CASSNVSAYPYNEQFF. The CDR3, as DNA: TGTGCCAGCTCCAATGTGTCAGCGTACCCTTACAATGAGCAGTTCTTC.

V is TRBV3-1 (or the pseudogene TRBV3-2) and J is TRBJ2-2; 7 bases fit TRBD2. J gave up 0 bases and V 6 bases, and 7 bases lay outside the gene matches. The CDR3 has 16 amino acids. The germline V gene encodes CDR1 LGHDT and CDR2 YNNKEL (reference sequence). DNA of the CDR3: TGTGCCAGCAGTCATCGGGGGGTTCCGAACACCGGGGAGCTGTTTTTT. As protein: CASSHRGVPNTGELFF.

The rearrangement uses TRBV3-1 (or the pseudogene TRBV3-2) and TRBJ2-1; TRBD2 matches at 10 bases. Trimming cost V 4 bases and J 7 bases; bases outside gene matches: 13. Germline loops: CDR1 LGHDT, CDR2 YNNKEL (reference sequence). This CDR3 contains 17 residues. DNA for the CDR3: TGTGCCAGCAGCCCAGCCCCAGGCCTAGCGGGAGAGAATGAGCAGTTCTTC. It encodes CASSPAPGLAGENEQFF.

The chain has TRBV6-6 and TRBJ1-2; TRBD1 agrees at 7 bases. The CDR3 contains 11 residues. V lost 6 bases to trimming and J lost 7 bases; unmatched junction nucleotides: 2. Germline V gene data show CDR1 as MNHNY and CDR2 as SVGAGI (reference sequence). The CDR3 spells CASRYRGGYTF. In DNA, the CDR3 is TGTGCCAGCAGGTACAGGGGTGGCTACACCTTC.

CDR3: CASPKGRAGELFF. Here the CDR3 DNA reads TGTGCCAGCCCAAAAGGCAGGGCCGGGGAGCTGTTTTTT. V is TRBV6-5 and J is TRBJ2-2, with a possible D match to TRBD1 (5 bases). With 8 bases removed from V and 6 bases from J, the gap between germline ends came to 13 bases. The CDR3 is 13 amino acids. Germline CDR1 reads MNHEY; CDR2 reads SVGAGI.

V gene TRBV6-1 combines with J gene TRBJ1-2, with a possible D match to TRBD1 (5 bases). Germline CDR1 MNHNS, CDR2 SASEGT. This CDR3 is 13 amino acids long. The V end lost 3 bases, the J end lost 4 bases, and 9 bases lay between the germline ends. The CDR3 reads CASSEGHSYGYTF. The DNA for the CDR3 is TGTGCCAGCAGTGAGGGGCACAGCTATGGCTACACCTTC.